This T cell receptor beta chain came from a study of T cells in Graves' hyperthyroidism and ophthalmopathy. Study-level results: Median prediction lead before ophthalmopathy onset was 6.5 months with the model. In the analysis, a 13 V-J model separated ophthalmopathy from stable hyperthyroidism.

Exclusions: uncontrolled infection, other autoimmune disease, pregnancy, lactation. The study based diagnoses on clinical symptoms, serum thyroxine and TRAb, thyroid ultrasound and orbital computed tomography. Authors of the study amplified TCR beta CDR3 regions from RNA transcripts. When the TCR CDR3 underwent first-round RT-PCR, the HTBI primer set was used. From the multiplex PCR reads, TCRdb called clonotypes with MiXCR, one entry per CDR3 protein. Of 650,000 to 800,000 distinct CDR3 sequences listed, just under 45% were seen once; the top ten hold less than 9%. About this clonotype itself: Its specificity is not known.

The clonotype comes from an adult man with Graves' disease, either hyperthyroidism or ophthalmopathy (not recorded which). Sequencing was done on a sample of peripheral blood or thyroid tissue (not recorded which).

The CDR3 region is CASSESTNSPLHF. The CDR3 DNA sequence: TGCGCCAGCAGTGAGTCGACCAATTCACCCCTCCACTTT. V usage is TRBV10-2 and J usage is TRBJ1-6; D not certain. The CDR3 is made up of 13 amino acids. Trimming pared 0 bases from V and 7 bases from J, leaving 4 bases between. The germline CDR1 and CDR2 sequences are WSHSY and SAAADI.